This passage covers 9 T cell receptor beta chains from one sample sequenced in a study of Ad26.COV2.S vaccination and SARS-CoV-2 variants. Treatment in this sample: about 20 received Ad26.COV2.S at low or high dose, single or two shots; about 5 received placebo; per-sample allocation not given. Collection of the samples took place on day 63 after the first injection of vaccine or placebo. Profiled with immunoSEQ multiplex PCR; TCRdb holds only in-frame clones, not every one. The sample carries 350,000 to 450,000 clones, about 90% recorded once. The input for sequencing was peripheral blood, taken in a trial of Ad26.COV2.S vaccine versus placebo. The receptors were sampled from a person between 18 and 65 years old who received the Ad26.COV2.S COVID-19 vaccine or a placebo.

The chain couples TRBV4-3 to TRBJ1-4, with TRBD1 matching 8 bases. Germline V gene sequence: CDR1 LGHNA, CDR2 YSLEER. The CDR3 has 18 amino acids. V lost 0 bases and J lost 0; bases outside the gene matches: 6. The CDR3 here is CASSQDFEQGATNEKLFF. Here the CDR3 DNA reads TGCGCCAGCAGCCAAGATTTTGAACAGGGGGCAACTAATGAAAAACTGTTTTTT.

The rearrangement joins TRBV7-2 to TRBJ2-7, with TRBD1 as a possible D gene (6 bases). V lost 5 bases and J 1 base, leaving 12 bases between the germline ends. CDR3 length: 14 residues. From germline, CDR1 is SGHTA and CDR2 FQGNSA. CDR3 sequence reads: CASSQDRTSYEQYF. In nucleotides, the CDR3 is TGTGCCAGCAGCCAGGACAGAACTTCCTACGAGCAGTACTTC. Variable domain in full (rest from reference TRBV7-2 and TRBJ2-7): GAGVSQSPSNKVTEKGKDVELRCDPISGHTALYWYRQSLGQGLEFLIYFQGNSAPDKSGLPSDRFSAERTGGSVSTLTIQRTQQEDSAVYLCASSQDRTSYEQYFGPGTRLTVT.

The rearrangement joins TRBV9 to TRBJ1-6; 7 bases match TRBD1. The CDR3 length is 14 residues. Germline CDR1 is SGDLS and CDR2 is YYNGEE. Trimming at V came to 4 bases and at J to 8 bases, leaving 6 bases not matched to a gene. The CDR3 DNA reads as TGTGCCAGCAGCCGAGGACAGGTATATTCACCCCTCCACTTT. Amino acids: CASSRGQVYSPLHF.

The chain has TRBV4-1 and TRBJ1-1, with 8 bases identical to TRBD1. Trimming cost V 3 bases and J 5 bases; bases outside gene matches: 8. CDR1 is MGHRA and CDR2 is YSYEKL in the germline V gene. This CDR3 has 15 residues. This CDR3 reads CASSQNGQGGTEAFF. Written as DNA, the CDR3 is TGCGCCAGCAGCCAGAACGGACAGGGAGGTACTGAAGCTTTCTTT.

This rearrangement joins TRBV25-1 to TRBJ2-3; 9 bases map to TRBD2. Trimming at V came to 1 base and at J to 4 bases, leaving 6 bases not matched to a gene. CDR1 and CDR2 (germline): MGHDK, SYGVNS. This CDR3 is 16 amino acids long. The DNA of the CDR3 is TGTGCCAGCAGTGAATTCGGCGGGGGGGCCTCAGATACGCAGTATTTT. Translation: CASSEFGGGASDTQYF.

This chain joins TRBV10-2 and TRBJ2-6; D remains unclear. In germline, CDR1 is WSHSY, CDR2 SAAADI. CDR3 length: 13 amino acids. V was trimmed by 6 bases and J by 4 bases, leaving 7 bases between them. CDR3 sequence reads: CASRMGGANVLTF. DNA for the CDR3: TGCGCCAGCAGAATGGGGGGGGCCAACGTCCTGACTTTC.

This rearrangement joins TRBV5-1 to TRBJ2-1, with 9 bases aligning to TRBD2. The V and J ends lost 9 bases and 0 bases, in that order; junction bases with no gene match: 7. The germline V gene has CDR1 SGHRS and CDR2 YFSETQ. The CDR3 consists of 15 residues. CDR3 DNA: TGCGCCACCCATCAAGCGGGGGGCTCCTACAATGAGCAGTTCTTC. It is translated as CATHQAGGSYNEQFF.

A single count supports this clone. The chain carries TRBV5-4 and TRBJ2-7, with 8 bases identical to TRBD1. The germline gives CDR1 SGHNT, CDR2 YYREEE (reference sequence). The CDR3 totals 14 residues. The V gene end was trimmed by 3 bases and the J gene end by 3 bases; junction bases not matched to a gene: 5. This CDR3 reads CASSYGQGGYEQYF. In DNA form, the CDR3 reads TGTGCCAGCAGCTATGGACAGGGCGGCTACGAGCAGTACTTC.

The V and J genes are TRBV27 and TRBJ2-1, with 11 bases identical to TRBD1. The CDR3 is 15 residues long. After removal of 3 bases from V and 2 bases from J, the junction contained 0 bases not matched to a gene. Germline CDR1 MNHEY, CDR2 SMNVEV (reference sequence). As DNA, the CDR3 is TGTGCCAGCAGTTTGGGACAGGGGGCCTACAATGAGCAGTTCTTC. As protein: CASSLGQGAYNEQFF.